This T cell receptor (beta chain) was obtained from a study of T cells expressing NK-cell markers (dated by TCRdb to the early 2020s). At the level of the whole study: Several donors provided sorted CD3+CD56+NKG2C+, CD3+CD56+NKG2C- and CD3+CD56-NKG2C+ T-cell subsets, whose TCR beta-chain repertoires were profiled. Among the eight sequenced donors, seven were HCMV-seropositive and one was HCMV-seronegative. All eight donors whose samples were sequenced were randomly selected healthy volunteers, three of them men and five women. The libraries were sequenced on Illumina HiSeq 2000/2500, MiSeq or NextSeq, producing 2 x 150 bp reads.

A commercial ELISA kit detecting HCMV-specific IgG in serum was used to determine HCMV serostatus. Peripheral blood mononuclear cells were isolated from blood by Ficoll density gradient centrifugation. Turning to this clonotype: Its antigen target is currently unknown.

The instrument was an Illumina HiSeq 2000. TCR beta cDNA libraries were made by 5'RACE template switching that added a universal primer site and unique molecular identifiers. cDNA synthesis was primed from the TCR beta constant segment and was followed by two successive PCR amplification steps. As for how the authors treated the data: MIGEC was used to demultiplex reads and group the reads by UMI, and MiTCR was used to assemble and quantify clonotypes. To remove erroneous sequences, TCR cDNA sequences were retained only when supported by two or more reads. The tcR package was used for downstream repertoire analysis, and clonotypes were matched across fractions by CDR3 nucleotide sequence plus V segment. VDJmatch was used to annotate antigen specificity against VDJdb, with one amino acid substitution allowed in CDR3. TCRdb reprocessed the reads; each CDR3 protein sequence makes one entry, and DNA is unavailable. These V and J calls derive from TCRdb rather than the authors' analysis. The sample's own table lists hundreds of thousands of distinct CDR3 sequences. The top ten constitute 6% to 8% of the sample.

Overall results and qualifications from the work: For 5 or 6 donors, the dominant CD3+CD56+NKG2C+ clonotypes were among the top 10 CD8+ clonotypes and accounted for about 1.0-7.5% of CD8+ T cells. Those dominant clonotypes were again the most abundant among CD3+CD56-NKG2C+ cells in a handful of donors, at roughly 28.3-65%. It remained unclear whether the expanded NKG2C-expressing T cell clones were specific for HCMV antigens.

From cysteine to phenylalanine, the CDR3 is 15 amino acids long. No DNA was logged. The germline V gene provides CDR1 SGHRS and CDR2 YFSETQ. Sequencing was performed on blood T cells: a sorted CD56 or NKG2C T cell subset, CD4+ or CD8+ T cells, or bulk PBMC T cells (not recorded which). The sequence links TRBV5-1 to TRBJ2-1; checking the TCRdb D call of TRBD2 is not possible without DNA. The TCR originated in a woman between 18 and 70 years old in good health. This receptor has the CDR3 CASSLVLAGDSEQFF.